One and the same sample provided the 7 T cell receptor beta chains below, sequenced in a study of beta chain features in type 1 diabetes. Expressed TCRB transcripts were sequenced, since all the RNA that had been isolated was reverse transcribed. The protocol was immunoSEQ multiplex PCR, while the TCRdb copy is restricted to in-frame clones and leaves out a portion. Here the sample spans about 900,000 clones, roughly a sixth being singletons. The specimen sequenced was naive CD4+ T cells from blood. Source of these receptors: a young woman in good health.

The CDR3 DNA sequence: TGTGCCACCTATTTAAAGGCGGGGCGTGGCTACACCTTC. Translated, it gives CATYLKAGRGYTF. The chain is built from TRBV28 and TRBJ1-2; D possibly corresponds to TRBD1 (5 bases). V was shortened by 10 bases and J by 7 bases, with 19 bases between the two germline ends. This CDR3 region has 13 residues. Germline V gene lookup returns CDR1 MDHEN and CDR2 SYDVKM.

In this sample, this clone turned up a few times. The chain links TRBV6-5 to TRBJ2-7; D call uncertain. Per germline, CDR1 MNHEY and CDR2 SVGAGI. Trimming took off 0 bases at V and 4 bases at J, with 7 bases between the two ends. CDR3 length: 13 residues. As DNA, the CDR3 is TGTGCCAGCAGTTACTCGAGAAGGTACGAGCAGTACTTC. This gives the protein CASSYSRRYEQYF.

This clone turned up a few times. The chain carries TRBV7-2 and TRBJ2-3, with D maybe TRBD1 (5 bases). V dropped 2 bases and J dropped 2 bases, with 11 bases sitting between them. The CDR3 is 15 residues long. From germline, CDR1 is SGHTA and CDR2 FQGNSA. The CDR3 protein is CASSLWAGHTDTQYF. DNA for the CDR3: TGTGCCAGCAGCTTATGGGCAGGGCACACAGATACGCAGTATTTT.

The chain carries TRBV4-3 and TRBJ2-1; D is uncertain. Trimming took off 1 base at V and 5 bases at J, with 6 bases between the two ends. CDR1 and CDR2 (germline): LGHNA, YSLEER. There are 13 residues in the CDR3. The CDR3 DNA is TGCGCCAGCAGCCAAGTCGGCCACAATGAGCAGTTCTTC. It codes for CASSQVGHNEQFF.

The table lists this clone with a few counts. The V and J genes are TRBV2 and TRBJ2-1, with a possible D match to TRBD2 (5 bases). CDR1 is SNHLY, CDR2 FYNNEI, per germline. CDR3 length equals 14 residues. Trimming left V 10 bases short and J 4 bases short, with 17 bases between. The CDR3 DNA reads TGTGCCACCGAATCCCGCCGGGGATACAATGAGCAGTTCTTC. Its translation: CATESRRGYNEQFF.

The CDR3, as DNA: TGTGCCAGCAGTGGGCTGGCTAGCGGAATCTATGAGCAGTTCTTC. Protein: CASSGLASGIYEQFF. V usage is TRBV2 and J usage is TRBJ2-1, with 7 bases aligning to TRBD2. Per the germline V gene, CDR1 is SNHLY and CDR2 is FYNNEI. The CDR3 length is 15 residues. After removal of 4 bases from V and 8 bases from J, the junction contained 11 bases not matched to a gene. The full variable domain, completed using reference TRBV2 and TRBJ2-1, is EPEVTQTPSHQVTQMGQEVILRCVPISNHLYFYWYRQILGQKVEFLVSFYNNEISEKSEIFDDQFSVERPDGSNFTLKIRSTKLEDSAMYFCASSGLASGIYEQFFGPGTRLTVL.

The chain carries TRBV7-2 and TRBJ2-1; TRBD2 is a possible D gene (5 bases). Germline CDR1 is SGHTA and CDR2 is FQGNSA. CDR3 length: 15 residues. V was trimmed by 1 base and J by 5 bases, leaving 12 bases between them. The CDR3 nucleotides are TGTGCCAGCAGCTTAGGGGGAGTGGTCGACAATGAGCAGTTCTTC. Translated, it gives CASSLGGVVDNEQFF. Variable domain in full (rest from reference TRBV7-2 and TRBJ2-1): GAGVSQSPSNKVTEKGKDVELRCDPISGHTALYWYRQSLGQGLEFLIYFQGNSAPDKSGLPSDRFSAERTGGSVSTLTIQRTQQEDSAVYLCASSLGGVVDNEQFFGPGTRLTVL.